This passage covers 2 T cell receptor beta chains from one sample sequenced in a study of blood T cell repertoires in COVID-19. Libraries were prepared by immunoSEQ multiplex PCR; TCRdb keeps only in-frame clonotypes and omits some of them. The table shows about 180,000 clones, with 70% to 80% occurring only once. Material for sequencing was PBMCs or T cells enriched from blood (not recorded which). The receptors stem from a man in his fifties or sixties who had been exposed to COVID-19.

This chain connects TRBV6-1 to TRBJ2-1; 9 positions match TRBD1. From germline, CDR1 is MNHNS and CDR2 SASEGT. This CDR3 region has 16 residues. V shed 4 bases and J 2 bases; nucleotides not matched to a gene: 6. CDR3 sequence (DNA): TGTGCCAGCAGTGCATCCGGGACAGGGCCCTACAATGAGCAGTTCTTC. Amino acids: CASSASGTGPYNEQFF.

This clone was seen only a few times. One junction end disagrees with the germline gene, perhaps due to a read error. This sequence joins TRBV27 and TRBJ1-6, with D perhaps matching TRBD1 (6 bases). The germline V gene has CDR1 MNHEY and CDR2 SMNVEV (reference sequence). The CDR3 has 14 amino acids. The CDR3 DNA follows: TGTGCCAGCAGGTTATCGTCAGGGGTGTCACCCCTCCACTTT. Encoded protein: CASRLSSGVSPLHF.